This T cell receptor beta chain emerged from a study of CXCR3-negative and CXCR3-positive naive CD8 T cells. The libraries of TRB cDNA were constructed through 5' RACE using UMI labels. TCRdb reprocessed the 5' RACE reads; each CDR3 protein has one entry and no DNA is given. Listed are 50,000 to 60,000 distinct CDR3 sequences; about 0.4% falls within the top ten. This CDR3 region has 12 residues. CDR1 and CDR2 (germline): MNHNS, SASEGT. The specimen sequenced was naive CXCR3- CD8+ T cells from blood. The subset was: CD45RO-CCR7+CD27+CD95- naive CD8+ T cells lacking CXCR3 (TNR3-). The clonotype originates from a human donor in good health. Some clones in this sample may be carry-over from other donors' samples. The chain couples TRBV6-1 to TRBJ2-3. The CDR3 sequence is CASKAGDGTQYF.